Listed here is a single T cell receptor (beta chain). Its specificity is not known. This CDR3 contains 17 residues. The germline V gene encodes CDR1 MGHRA and CDR2 YSYEKL. The V end was cut by 0 bases, the J end by 0 bases, with 12 bases between. The data were taken from a study of blood T cells in healthy people across ages. Study-wide points: Older age went with lower TCR beta diversity per million T cells, in a roughly linear way.

It was with a sample-barcoded 5' primer and a J-beta primer mix that a second PCR of roughly 7 to 11 cycles was run. TCRdb re-called the 5' RACE reads with MiXCR, one entry per CDR3 protein. The sample contains about 1.6 million distinct CDR3 sequences, 34% of which appear only once. The chain joins TRBV4-1 to TRBJ2-4; D call uncertain. The sequencing input was blood. This receptor was taken from a woman in her 30s in good health. The CDR3 nucleotides are TGCGCCAGCAGCCAAGATAAGGATTATATAGCCAAAAACATTCAGTACTTC. It encodes CASSQDKDYIAKNIQYF.